This T cell receptor beta chain was observed in a study of T cells after yellow fever vaccination. Looking at the study overall: The fractions with low cell numbers were processed using SMART-Seq v4 Ultra Low Input. Points from the study as a whole: Clonotypes appearing in both CD4 and CD8 compartments existed, and their share was small.

This clonotype turned up a few times. Its cognate antigen is unknown. This CDR3 has 14 amino acids. Trimming removed 6 bases from V and 3 bases from J; junction bases left unmatched: 6. The germline CDR1 and CDR2 sequences are DFQATT and SNEGSKA (reference sequence). Template switching with 5'RACE generated the TCR cDNA and added a universal primer site and UMIs. Each CDR3 protein gets one entry after TCRdb re-called the 5' RACE reads with MiXCR. The sample includes about 300,000 distinct CDR3 sequences, approximately 8% of them seen just once. This receptor was identified in a man aged 18 to 29 who received the YFV17D yellow fever vaccine. This sample comprised CD4+ T cells sorted from PBMCs, obtained 5 days after the yellow fever booster vaccination. The gene calls are TRBV20-1 and TRBJ2-3; TRBD2 matches at 10 bases. For the CDR3, the DNA is TGCAGTGCGAGCAAGCGGGGGGGGACAGATACGCAGTATTTT. Amino acids: CSASKRGGTDTQYF.